These 28 T cell receptor delta chains share one sample of origin, sequenced in a study of γδ T cells in repeated Plasmodium falciparum infection. TCRdb reanalyzed the multiplex PCR reads using CATT. The table lists some 50,000 delta-chain clones, around 1.6% of them singletons. Bulk repertoires came from Vgamma9/Vdelta2+ or Vdelta2-negative gammadelta T cells flow-sorted from PBMC. The material sequenced was gamma-delta T cells from blood. Receptors were obtained from a pool of human donors (malaria-infected and uninfected, not separated).

In this sample, this clone turned up a few times. The TCRdb protein comes from a much larger clone and disagrees with this DNA's translation at residue 7, likely due to a read error; the protein given here is derived from the DNA. The chain couples TRDV2 to TRDJ1, with 12 positions matching TRDD3. The J gene was not available in TCRdb and was assigned here by matching the DNA to germline segments. This CDR3 has 19 amino acids. The J segment lost 0 bases and the V segment lost 1 base, leaving 11 bases of the junction unmatched. Germline loops: CDR1 GEAIGNYY, CDR2 EKD. CDR3 DNA: TGTGCCTGTGACACTCTACAACTGGGGGATACAGGTCACACCGATAAACTCATCTTT. It yields the protein CACDTLQLGDTGHTDKLIF.

This clone was seen repeatedly, ten times or more. For this DNA, TCRdb reports the protein of a much larger clone, which diverges at residue 3, most likely from a read error; the protein presented here is translated directly from the DNA. The same CDR3 can be traced to other DNA sequences in this sample. The chain has TRDV1 and TRDJ1, with 8 bases fitting TRDD3. Germline matching of the DNA provided the J gene here, since TCRdb leaves it blank. The CDR3 has 17 residues. Germline V CDR1 and CDR2: TSWWSYY, QGS. The CDR3 DNA reads TGTGCTCCTGGGGGAATAGGGGGGGATCTGTACACCGATAAACTCATCTTT. Translating it yields CAPGGIGGDLYTDKLIF.

In this sample, this clone turned up a few times. A read error likely explains why the TCRdb protein, taken from a much larger clone, differs from this DNA's translation at residue 17; the protein shown is translated from the DNA. V usage is TRDV1 and J usage is TRDJ1, with TRDD3 matching over 12 bases. TCRdb does not report a J gene; here it was assigned by matching the DNA to germline references. This CDR3 spans 21 amino acids. Germline V gene data show CDR1 as TSWWSYY and CDR2 as QGS. Germline trimming cut 1 base from V and 9 bases from J; bases unmatched to any gene: 24. This CDR3 reads CALGEHSFFLRLLGDTSQLIF. CDR3 nucleotide sequence: TGTGCTCTTGGGGAACATTCATTCTTCCTACGATTACTGGGGGATACTTCTCAACTCATCTTT.

This clone was seen at least ten times. Given a far larger clone just one base away, this is likely a sequencing read error. This specimen includes other DNA sequences encoding the same CDR3. This sequence joins TRDV1 and TRDJ1; TRDD2 matches 9 bases. V dropped 0 bases and J dropped 0; count of bases not matched to a gene: 20. Looked up from germline, CDR1 is TSWWSYY and CDR2 is QGS. This CDR3 is 22 amino acids long. Here the CDR3 reads CALGELPSYMGGGHSYTDKLIF. The CDR3 nucleotides read TGTGCTCTTGGGGAACTGCCTTCCTACATGGGTGGGGGTCACTCATACACCGATAAACTCATCTTT.

This clone was recorded a few times. Since a much larger clone is just one base distant, this may be a read error. The V gene call is TRDV1, and the J gene call is absent; the table names TRDD3, a call not compared with the DNA. From germline, CDR1 is TSWWSYY and CDR2 QGS. The CDR3 is 22 amino acids. Written as DNA, the CDR3 is TGTGCTCTTGGGGAATCACACCGCTTCTACTGGGGGATAATTCCCTCTTCCGATAAACCCATCTTT. Translation: CALGESHRFYWGIIPSSDKPIF.

This clone came up a few times. The mismatch at residue 11 between this DNA's translation and the TCRdb protein of a much larger clone likely reflects a read error; the protein shown is translated from the DNA. The chain is built from TRDV1 and TRDJ1, with D uncertain. No J gene is reported in TCRdb; it was inferred here by comparing the DNA with germline. This CDR3 comprises 15 residues. V lost 1 base and J lost 9, with 18 bases in between. Germline CDR1 reads TSWWSYY; CDR2 reads QGS. The CDR3 here is CALGEPQFRTAQLIF. In DNA, the CDR3 is TGTGCTCTTGGGGAACCCCAGTTCCGTACCGCTCAACTCATCTTT.

As regards this clone: The mismatch at residue 18 between this DNA's translation and the TCRdb protein of a much larger clone likely reflects a read error; the protein shown is translated from the DNA. There is no J gene call, but TRDV1 is given as the V gene; the D call in the table, TRDD3, was not verified against the DNA. Germline V gene lookup returns CDR1 TSWWSYY and CDR2 QGS. The CDR3 sequence is 19 residues long. The CDR3 nucleotides are TGTGCTCTTGGGGAATTCTCTAAAAGATTCCGTACTGGGTTTAAGGAACTCACCTTT. The encoded protein is CALGEFSKRFRTGFKELTF.

To note about this clone: TCRdb's entry gives the protein of a much larger clone, which mismatches this DNA's translation at residue 7, likely from a read error; the protein reported here is translated from the DNA. V is TRDV1 and J is TRDJ1; D ambiguous. The V end was cut by 1 base, the J end by 8 bases, with 8 bases between. This CDR3 contains 12 residues. Germline V lookup: CDR1 TSWWSYY, CDR2 QGS. The CDR3 loop is CALGERSHKLIF. In nucleotides, the CDR3 is TGTGCTCTTGGGGAACGGAGCCACAAACTCATCTTT.

This clone has a handful of counts. This DNA's translation and the protein TCRdb lists, from a much larger clone, do not match at residue 17, likely due to a read error; the protein shown is translated from the DNA. This sequence joins TRDV1 and TRDJ1, with 7 positions matching TRDD2. The J gene comes from matching the DNA to germline here; TCRdb lacks it. The CDR3 contains 21 residues. Germline CDR1 is TSWWSYY and CDR2 is QGS. In nucleotides, the CDR3 is TGTGCTCTTGGGGAACTCCTTCCTGCACTCTGGAGCTACGATCACACCGGTAAACTCATCTTT. This translates into CALGELLPALWSYDHTGKLIF.

A word on this clone: The protein recorded in TCRdb matches a much larger clone and deviates from this DNA's translation at residue 19, suggesting a read error; the protein here is obtained by translating the DNA. The J gene is TRDJ3, the V gene TRDV1; tentatively, D is TRDD2 or TRDD3 (5 bases each). The J gene was missing in TCRdb and was found by matching the end of the DNA to germline. This CDR3 is built from 27 residues. Germline CDR1 reads TSWWSYY; CDR2 reads QGS. V lost 4 bases and J lost 2, with 42 bases in between. CDR3 residues: CALGVLTTYRAWRIDGITPWDTRQMFF. The CDR3 DNA sequence: TGTGCTCTTGGGGTCCTCACTACCTACCGTGCGTGGCGGATAGACGGAATAACCCCCTGGGACACCCGACAGATGTTTTTC.

This clone was counted between two and nine times. A much larger clone is a single base away; this may be a read error. No J gene call was made, and the V gene is TRDV1; the DNA was not compared with TRDD3, the D call given in the table. The germline gives CDR1 TSWWSYY, CDR2 QGS. This CDR3 is 20 amino acids long. The CDR3 DNA follows: TGTGCTCTTGGGGCCCCGAAGTTCCTGCAACCTGGGGGATATTCCGATAAACTTATCTTT. This translates into CALGAPKFLQPGGYSDKLIF.

There are a few counts of this clone. The TCRdb protein, from a much larger clone, departs from this DNA's translation at residue 6, likely by read error; the protein shown derives from the DNA. V and J are TRDV1 and TRDJ1; 12 nucleotides line up with TRDD3. The V gene end was trimmed by 3 bases and the J gene end by 1 base; junction bases not matched to a gene: 6. CDR3 length equals 17 residues. CDR1 and CDR2 from the germline V gene are TSWWSYY and QGS. For the CDR3, the DNA is TGTGCTCTTGGGGACGGCCACTGGGGGATACTCACCGATAAACTCATCTTT. It yields the protein CALGDGHWGILTDKLIF.

The sample holds a few counts of this clone. TCRdb assigns this DNA the protein of a much larger clone, which departs from its translation at residue 3; this likely reflects a read error, and the protein shown comes from translating the DNA. The chain is built from TRDV1 and TRDJ2; 11 bases align to TRDD3. Germline V gene sequence: CDR1 TSWWSYY, CDR2 QGS. The CDR3 extends over 21 amino acids. DNA of the CDR3: TGTGCTCATGGGTTTTCCTACCTGCAAGACCTGGGGGATACTCGGGCAGCACAACTCTTCTTT. It yields the protein CAHGFSYLQDLGDTRAAQLFF.

This clone was recorded a few times. The protein that TCRdb holds for this DNA derives from a much larger clone and differs from the translated DNA at residue 21, which likely indicates a read error; the protein shown here is translated from the DNA. No J gene call was made, and the V gene is TRDV1; the table's TRDD3 call for D was not verified on the DNA. Germline V gene data show CDR1 as TSWWSYY and CDR2 as QGS. The CDR3 extends over 23 amino acids. The CDR3 coding sequence is TGTGCTCTTGGGGAACTTCCAACCCGATCCATACTGGGGGATACGCTAACTCCCAGACCCCCGATCTTT. Amino acid sequence: CALGELPTRSILGDTLTPRPPIF.

A note on this clone: The translation of this DNA and the TCRdb protein of a much larger clone differ at residue 12, probably owing to a read error; the protein shown here is translated from the DNA. The V call is TRDV1, the J call TRDJ1; D is undetermined. This CDR3 has 21 residues. Germline CDR1 reads TSWWSYY; CDR2 reads QGS. The V and J ends lost 2 bases and 0 bases respectively, with 28 bases between them. In nucleotides, the CDR3 is TGTGCTCTTGGGGAATGTTCAGCAGAGGATTGTCACTACTATTACACCGATAAACTCATCTTT. This translates into CALGECSAEDCHYYYTDKLIF.

As regards this clone: TCRdb attributes to this sequence the protein of a much larger clone, which differs from the DNA translation at residue 3; a read error is likely, and the protein displayed is translated from the DNA. The CDR3 bases are TGTGCTCCTGGGGAATCAGAGATGCGTACTGGGGGATGGTACACCGATAAACTCATCTTT. Translation: CAPGESEMRTGGWYTDKLIF. This chain joins TRDV1 and TRDJ1; the match to TRDD3 covers 10 bases. Here the J gene came from matching the DNA to germline, since TCRdb omits it. The CDR3 length is 20 residues. Looked up from germline, CDR1 is TSWWSYY and CDR2 is QGS.

This clone was seen repeatedly, ten times or more. TCRdb records a much larger clone's protein for this DNA, with a difference at residue 3 that likely arises from a read error; the protein given is the translation of the DNA. The rearrangement uses TRDV1 and TRDJ1; no clear D gene. The CDR3 covers 15 residues. CDR1 and CDR2 (germline): TSWWSYY, QGS. Trimming removed 11 bases at V and 7 bases at J, with 26 bases between. In nucleotides, the CDR3 is TGTGCTATCTATTTCTCAAGTGTGCCCCCCAGTAAACTCATCTTT. Translated, it gives CAIYFSSVPPSKLIF.

This clone has just a few counts. Only one base separates this from a far larger clonotype, so it likely reflects a read error. This specimen includes other DNA sequences encoding the same CDR3. V gene TRDV2 combines with J gene TRDJ1; D remains unclear. Germline V CDR1 and CDR2: GEAIGNYY, EKD. This CDR3 comprises 13 residues. V was shortened by 3 bases and J by 9 bases, with 16 bases between the two germline ends. CDR3 nucleotide sequence: TGTGCCTGTGACGTCCGACGGGTCCCAGAACTCATCTTT. Its translation is CACDVRRVPELIF.

About this clone itself: This likely reflects a read error, since a far larger clone is one base away. In the same sample, other DNA sequences code for this CDR3. For the V gene the call is TRDV1; the J gene has no call; no DNA check was done on the table's D call, TRDD3. The germline V gene encodes CDR1 TSWWSYY and CDR2 QGS. CDR3 length: 17 residues. In DNA, the CDR3 is TGTGCTCTTGGGGAGACATACTGGGGGACGGCCACCGATAAGCTCATCTTT. It translates to CALGETYWGTATDKLIF.

Turning to this clone: TCRdb shows a much larger clone's protein in place of this DNA's translation, and the two differ at residue 7, likely through a read error; the protein shown is translated from the DNA. The rearrangement joins TRDV2 to TRDJ1; a weak D match, TRDD3 (5 bases). Germline matching of the DNA provided the J gene here, since TCRdb leaves it blank. V lost 0 bases to trimming and J lost 0 bases, with 22 bases between them. The CDR3 is made up of 19 amino acids. Per germline, CDR1 GEAIGNYY and CDR2 EKD. CDR3 residues: CACDTLRIRGGTDTDKLIF. In DNA, the CDR3 is TGTGCCTGTGACACCCTAAGAATCCGAGGGGGTACTGACACCGATAAACTCATCTTT.

Points on this clone: The TCRdb protein, from a much larger clone, departs from this DNA's translation at residue 11, likely by read error; the protein shown derives from the DNA. This rearrangement joins TRDV2 to TRDJ1; 8 bases agree with TRDD3. Here the J gene was assigned by germline matching of the DNA, as TCRdb has none. The CDR3 extends over 18 amino acids. CDR1 and CDR2 from the germline V gene are GEAIGNYY and EKD. V dropped 2 bases and J dropped 4; count of bases not matched to a gene: 17. In DNA form, the CDR3 reads TGTGCCTGTGACAGAGTCCCTGTACTGGGGGGTACAGGCGATAAACTCATCTTT. Its protein product is CACDRVPVLGGTGDKLIF.

The V gene call reads TRDV2; no J gene was called. The germline V gene encodes CDR1 GEAIGNYY and CDR2 EKD. This CDR3 is 13 amino acids long. The CDR3 nucleotides are TGTGCCCGTGACACCGAGTGGGGACCTCCCCTCATCTTT. Amino acid sequence: CARDTEWGPPLIF.

This clone was seen many times. The protein TCRdb gives is from a much larger clone and does not agree with this DNA's translation at residue 8, likely a read error; the protein shown here comes from the DNA. This chain connects TRDV2 to TRDJ1; D remains ambiguous. CDR1 GEAIGNYY and CDR2 EKD come from the germline V gene. V lost 3 bases, J lost 9 bases, and 16 bases lay in between. The CDR3 extends over 13 amino acids. The CDR3 DNA reads as TGTGCCTGTGACGTCCGACGGGGCCCCGAACTCATCTTT. It specifies CACDVRRGPELIF.

This clone is medium-sized by share. The V gene is TRDV1, the J gene TRDJ1, with a possible D match to TRDD2 (5 bases). Germline V lookup: CDR1 TSWWSYY, CDR2 QGS. This CDR3 contains 15 residues. Between the trimmed V and J ends, which lost 3 bases and 0 bases, there was a span of 11 bases. CDR3 sequence (DNA): TGTGCTCTTGGGGATAGACCCTTCTACACCGATAAACTCATCTTT. Translating gives CALGDRPFYTDKLIF.

Regarding this clone: A far larger clone is a single base away, which makes a read error likely. The same CDR3 also results from other DNA sequences found in this sample. CDR3 residues: CALGEAGVFRLILGDRRTDKLIF. CDR3 in DNA: TGTGCCCTTGGGGAAGCGGGTGTCTTCCGACTTATACTGGGGGATAGGCGCACCGATAAACTCATCTTT. The rearrangement uses TRDV1 and TRDJ1, with TRDD3 matching over 11 bases. TCRdb gives no J gene; it was assigned here by matching the DNA to germline. Germline V lookup: CDR1 TSWWSYY, CDR2 QGS. This CDR3 comprises 23 residues.

This clone has ten or more counts. A read error is likely here: a far larger clone is one base away. The same CDR3 is also encoded by other DNA sequences in this sample. The chain employs TRDV1 and TRDJ2; 10 bases match TRDD3. CDR3 length equals 18 residues. The germline V gene encodes CDR1 TSWWSYY and CDR2 QGS. CDR3 residues: CALGALPPPWGIAAQLFF. CDR3 nucleotide sequence: TGTGCCCTTGGGGCTCTTCCTCCTCCCTGGGGGATAGCAGCACAACTCTTCTTT.

This clone came up many times. This chain joins TRDV2 and TRDJ1; 13 bases map to TRDD3. The J gene, missing from TCRdb, was assigned here through DNA to germline matching. CDR3 length: 19 residues. J lost 2 bases, V lost 1 base, and 12 bases had no gene match. Germline V gene sequence: CDR1 GEAIGNYY, CDR2 EKD. CDR3 bases: TGTGCCTGTGACACTGTTGCACTGGGGGATACGTCCAATACCGATAAACTCATCTTT. Protein sequence: CACDTVALGDTSNTDKLIF.

A remark on this clone: At one of its ends the junction is not consistent with the germline gene, which may arise from a read error. The rearrangement links TRDV1 to TRDJ1, with 11 bases aligning to TRDD3. The J gene, left out of TCRdb, was set here by checking the DNA against germline. CDR1 is TSWWSYY, CDR2 QGS, per germline. This CDR3 is 25 amino acids long. For the CDR3, the DNA is TGTGCTATTGGGGACCACTGGCCTTCCGGATGCAACTCTGGGGGATACAAGTGGTACACCGATAAACTCATCTTT. It is translated as CAIGDHWPSGCNSGGYKWYTDKLIF.